This T cell receptor beta chain was profiled in a study of blood T cells in healthy people across ages. Findings and caveats of the study: Significant beta diversity loss was already apparent by age approximately 38, declining roughly linearly.

A second PCR of about 6 to 11 cycles used a sample-barcoded 5' primer and a J-beta primer mix. TCRdb analysed the 5' RACE reads with MiXCR anew, one entry per CDR3 protein. The profile shows hundreds of thousands of distinct CDR3 sequences, 20% to 25% of them singletons. Turning to this clonotype: Its antigen is unknown.

The sequencing input was blood. The sequence was obtained from a man aged 70 or older in good health.

The CDR3 loop reads CSATPSGSEYEQYF. The CDR3 DNA sequence: TGCAGTGCAACCCCTAGCGGGAGTGAGTACGAGCAGTACTTC. The V call is TRBV20-1, the J call TRBJ2-7; TRBD2 agrees at 10 bases. CDR3 length equals 14 residues. Trimming cost V 6 bases and J 4 bases; bases outside gene matches: 9. Germline CDR1 reads DFQATT; CDR2 reads SNEGSKA (reference sequence).